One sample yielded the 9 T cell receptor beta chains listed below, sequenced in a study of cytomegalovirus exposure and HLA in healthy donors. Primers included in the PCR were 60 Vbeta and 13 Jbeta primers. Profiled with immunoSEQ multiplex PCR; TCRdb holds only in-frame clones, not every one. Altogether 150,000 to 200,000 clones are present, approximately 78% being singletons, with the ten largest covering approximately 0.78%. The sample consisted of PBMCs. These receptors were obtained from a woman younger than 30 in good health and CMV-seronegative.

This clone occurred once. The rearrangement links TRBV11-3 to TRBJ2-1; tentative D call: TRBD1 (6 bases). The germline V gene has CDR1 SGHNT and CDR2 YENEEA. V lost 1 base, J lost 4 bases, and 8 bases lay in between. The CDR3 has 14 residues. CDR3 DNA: TGTGCCAGCAGCTTAGGGACAGCTTACAATGAGCAGTTCTTC. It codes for CASSLGTAYNEQFF.

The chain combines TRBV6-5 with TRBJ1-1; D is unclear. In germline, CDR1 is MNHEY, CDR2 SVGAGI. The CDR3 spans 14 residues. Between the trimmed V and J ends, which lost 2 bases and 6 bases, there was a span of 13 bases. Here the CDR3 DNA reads TGTGCCAGCAGTTACGAGGGCCCGCGGTCTGAAGCTTTCTTT. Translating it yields CASSYEGPRSEAFF.

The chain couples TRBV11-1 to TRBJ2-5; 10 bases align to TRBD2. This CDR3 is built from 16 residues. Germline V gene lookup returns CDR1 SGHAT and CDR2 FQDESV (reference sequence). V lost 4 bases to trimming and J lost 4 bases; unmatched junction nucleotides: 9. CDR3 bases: TGTGCCAGCAGCTCCATTGGAGCGGGAGGGCCAGAGACCCAGTACTTC. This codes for CASSSIGAGGPETQYF.

CDR3 in amino acids: CASSLVPSTPLAGDVTQYF. CDR3 DNA sequence: TGTGCCAGCAGCTTAGTACCTTCAACCCCTCTAGCGGGAGACGTGACCCAGTACTTC. The rearrangement uses TRBV7-6 and TRBJ2-5; 10 bases match TRBD2. This CDR3 region has 19 residues. Germline lookup yields CDR1 SGHVS and CDR2 FNYEAQ. V was pared by 1 base and J by 7 bases, with 18 bases of the junction left unmatched.

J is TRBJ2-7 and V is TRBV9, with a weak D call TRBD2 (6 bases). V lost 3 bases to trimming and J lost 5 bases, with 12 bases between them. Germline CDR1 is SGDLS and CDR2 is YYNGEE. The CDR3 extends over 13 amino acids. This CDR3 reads CASSETSQDEQYF. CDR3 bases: TGTGCCAGCAGCGAAACTAGCCAAGACGAGCAGTACTTC.

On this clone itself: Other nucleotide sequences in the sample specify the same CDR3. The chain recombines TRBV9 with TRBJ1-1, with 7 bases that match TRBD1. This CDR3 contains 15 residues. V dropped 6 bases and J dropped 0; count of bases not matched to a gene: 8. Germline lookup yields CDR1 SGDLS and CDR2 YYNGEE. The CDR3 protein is CASTEPGQLNTEAFF. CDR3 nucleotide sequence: TGTGCCAGCACCGAACCGGGACAGTTGAACACTGAAGCTTTCTTT.

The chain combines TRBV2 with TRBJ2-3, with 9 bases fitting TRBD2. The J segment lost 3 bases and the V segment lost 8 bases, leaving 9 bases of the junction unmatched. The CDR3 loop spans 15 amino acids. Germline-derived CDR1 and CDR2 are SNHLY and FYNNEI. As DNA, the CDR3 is TGTGCCAGCTTCGTCCTAGCGGGATTTACAGATACGCAGTATTTT. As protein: CASFVLAGFTDTQYF.

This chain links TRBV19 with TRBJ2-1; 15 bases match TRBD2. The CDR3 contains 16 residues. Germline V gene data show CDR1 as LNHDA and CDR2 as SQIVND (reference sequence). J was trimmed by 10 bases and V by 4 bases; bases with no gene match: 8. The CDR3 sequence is CASSTGLAGGFGEQFF. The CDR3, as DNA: TGTGCCAGTAGTACCGGACTAGCGGGAGGGTTTGGCGAGCAGTTCTTC.

The CDR3 DNA is TGTGCCAGTAGTATAGATTATGGACTAGCGGGACATGGGGGTTCCTACAATGAGCAGTTCTTC. It codes for CASSIDYGLAGHGGSYNEQFF. The V call is TRBV19, the J call TRBJ2-1; 12 bases are shared with TRBD2. Trimming cost V 0 bases and J 1 base; bases outside gene matches: 13. The CDR3 spans 21 residues. Germline V gene data show CDR1 as LNHDA and CDR2 as SQIVND (reference sequence). The entire variable domain, with the rest obtained from reference TRBV19 and TRBJ2-1, is as follows: DGGITQSPKYLFRKEGQNVTLSCEQNLNHDAMYWYRQDPGQGLRLIYYSQIVNDFQKGDIAEGYSVSREKKESFPLTVTSAQKNPTAFYLCASSIDYGLAGHGGSYNEQFFGPGTRLTVL.